This T cell receptor (beta chain) was found in a study of tumor-infiltrating lymphocytes in primary liver carcinoma. Study overall: Patients included men and women of 30 to 69 years. Sample yields, roughly 3.5 to 7.13 million productive TCRbeta reads, were similar across the tissue types.

Germline DNA was also extracted, and blood RNA was taken from unsorted whole blood. This CDR3 spans 13 amino acids. Germline V gene lookup returns CDR1 SQVTM and CDR2 ANQGSEA. V lost 4 bases to trimming and J lost 3 bases, with 12 bases between them. cDNA specific to TCR beta was made from 500 to 650 ng of total RNA, with a constant-region primer employed for priming. Three nested multiplex PCR rounds, a slightly modified ARM-PCR, produced the libraries for TCR beta. Rounds one and two of PCR, each of 10 cycles, were primed with TRBV1-TRBV30 forward primers and a C-beta reverse primer. TCRdb reprocessed the multiplex PCR reads via MiXCR and lists one record per CDR3 protein. Here the sample spans 150,000 to 200,000 distinct CDR3 sequences, over 45% being singletons. This clonotype appeared a few times.

The chain carries TRBV29-1 and TRBJ1-1, with D possibly being TRBD1 (5 bases). This sequence was found in a middle-aged man with primary liver carcinoma and hepatitis B virus infection. The sample was peripheral blood. The CDR3 sequence is CSVGGVGDTEAFF. In DNA, the CDR3 is TGCAGCGTTGGGGGGGTGGGGGACACTGAAGCTTTCTTT.